Sequencing of this T cell receptor (beta chain) was carried out in a study of cytomegalovirus exposure and HLA in healthy donors. Study as a whole: The same platform was used for the 120 or so validation repertoires as for the approximately 730 first-cohort repertoires, as reported in a later analysis. Study-level points and caveats: Some public TCRs appeared in many individuals, while most sequences were rare. Some TCR beta chains (about 180 of them) were listed as cytomegalovirus-associated. One later analysis, an examination of the 100 to 150 validation repertoires, found that first-cohort TCR clusters tended to co-occur in them.

The repertoire was sequenced with immunoSEQ multiplex PCR; TCRdb's copy has only in-frame clones and lacks some. The profile shows over 150,000 clones, roughly nine tenths of them singletons. This clone came up once. No antigen is known for it. Germline V gene data show CDR1 as SNHLY and CDR2 as FYNNEI. Trimming stripped 8 bases from V and 3 bases from J, with 16 bases between. The CDR3 length is 15 residues. The sequence derives from a woman between 18 and 30 years old in good health and CMV-seropositive. This rearrangement joins TRBV2 to TRBJ1-4, with unresolved D. Sequenced sample: PBMCs. The CDR3 bases are TGTGCCAGCCGTCGCCTCGGAGAAGCTAATGAAAAACTGTTTTTT. This codes for CASRRLGEANEKLFF.